The source of this T cell receptor (beta chain) is a study of T-cell reconstitution after alpha-beta-depleted transplantation in children. Germline assignment: CDR1 SSHAT and CDR2 FNYEAQ (reference sequence). This CDR3 comprises 15 residues. This sample's TCRbeta library carried unique molecular identifier barcodes. TCRdb re-called the PCR reads through MiXCR, storing one row per CDR3 protein. Of over 550,000 distinct CDR3 sequences listed, about 11% are singletons. This clonotype was found a few times. At one end the junction does not follow the germline gene, possibly because of a read error. Source: PBMCs from the stem cell graft donor, taken from the stem cell graft. The chain recombines TRBV7-7 with TRBJ2-3; 8 bases line up with TRBD1. The clonotype was recovered from a human donor who donated a stem cell graft to a child with acute myeloid leukemia. The CDR3 DNA is TGTGCTAGCAGCCGGACAGGGAGCAGCACAGATACGCAGTATTTT. Translated, it gives CASSRTGSSTDTQYF.